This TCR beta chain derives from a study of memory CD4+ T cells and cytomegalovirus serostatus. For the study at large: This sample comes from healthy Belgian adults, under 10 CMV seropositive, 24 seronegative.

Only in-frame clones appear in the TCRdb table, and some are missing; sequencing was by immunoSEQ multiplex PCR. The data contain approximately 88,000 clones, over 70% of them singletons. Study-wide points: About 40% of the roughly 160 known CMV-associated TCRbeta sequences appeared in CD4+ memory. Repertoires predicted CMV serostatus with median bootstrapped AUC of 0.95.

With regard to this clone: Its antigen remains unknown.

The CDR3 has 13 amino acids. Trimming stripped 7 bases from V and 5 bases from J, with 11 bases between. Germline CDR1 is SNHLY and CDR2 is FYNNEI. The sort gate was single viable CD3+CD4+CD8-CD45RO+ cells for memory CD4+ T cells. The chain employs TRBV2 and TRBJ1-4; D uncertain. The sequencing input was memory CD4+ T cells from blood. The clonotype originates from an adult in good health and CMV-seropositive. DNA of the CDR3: TGTGCCAGCACCACGGACTGGAATGAAAAACTGTTTTTT. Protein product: CASTTDWNEKLFF.